This record looks at one TCR beta chain sequence and its context. The ends lost 3 bases at V and 0 bases at J; junction bases unmatched: 4. Germline V lookup: CDR1 MDHEN, CDR2 SYDVKM. The CDR3 covers 16 residues. The sample originates from a study of blood T cell repertoires in COVID-19. TCRdb's table, derived via immunoSEQ multiplex PCR, lists solely in-frame clones and lacks some. The sample includes approximately 300,000 clones, about nine tenths of them seen just once. What was sequenced was PBMCs or T cells enriched from blood (not recorded which). The TCR originated in a woman aged 18-29 years who had recovered from COVID-19. The chain joins TRBV28 to TRBJ2-3; 9 bases line up with TRBD2. This CDR3 reads CASSFGGGVSTDTQYF. CDR3 sequence (DNA): TGTGCCAGCAGTTTTGGCGGGGGGGTTAGCACAGATACGCAGTATTTT.